The 24 T cell receptor beta chains presented below share a single source sample, sequenced in a study of T cell changes during pregnancy in multiple sclerosis (dated by TCRdb to the late 2010s). Library preparation employed the immunoSEQ multiplex PCR assay. In its TCRdb copy, this immuneACCESS table keeps in-frame sequences only and misses some clones. Where compared with another copy, unresolved V genes explain less than half of these, and the others have no known cause. The sample table contains roughly 110,000 clones; only one count was recorded for less than 95% of them. In total, the top ten clones hold approximately 1.5% of the sample. The source was peripheral blood, collected after pregnancy. Receptor source: a female donor with multiple sclerosis, enrolled in a pregnancy study.

The chain couples TRBV18 to TRBJ1-1; 9 nucleotides agree with TRBD1. V dropped 6 bases and J dropped 5; count of bases not matched to a gene: 7. The CDR3 spans 14 residues. Germline V lookup: CDR1 KGHSH, CDR2 LQKENI. CDR3 loop: CASSDRGERTEAFF. As DNA, the CDR3 is TGTGCCAGCTCGGACAGGGGAGAGAGGACTGAAGCTTTCTTT.

The sample holds one count of this clone. The chain is built from TRBV5-4 and TRBJ2-3; D might be TRBD2 (6 bases). Germline V gives CDR1 SGHNT, CDR2 YYREEE (reference sequence). V dropped 4 bases and J dropped 6 bases, with 18 bases sitting between them. This CDR3 has 15 amino acids. The CDR3 here is CASSARDSAVDTQYF. In DNA, the CDR3 is TGTGCCAGCAGCGCACGGGACTCCGCTGTGGATACGCAGTATTTT.

CDR3 residues: CATQEGVDTEAFF. Written as DNA, the CDR3 is TGTGCCACTCAAGAGGGGGTAGACACTGAAGCTTTCTTT. The chain carries TRBV6-1 and TRBJ1-1; D perhaps matches TRBD1 (6 bases). V lost 10 bases to trimming and J lost 3 bases, with 15 bases between them. Germline V gene data show CDR1 as MNHNS and CDR2 as SASEGT. The length of the CDR3 is 13 residues.

The CDR3 loop is CASRRTGGRGYTF. CDR3 nucleotide sequence: TGTGCCAGCAGACGGACAGGGGGCAGGGGCTACACCTTC. The chain joins TRBV5-4 to TRBJ1-2, with 11 bases that match TRBD1. V was clipped by 5 bases and J by 8 bases; unmatched bases: 5. Germline values: CDR1 SGHNT, CDR2 YYREEE (reference sequence). There are 13 residues in the CDR3.

The count of this clone is one. The chain joins TRBV5-4 to TRBJ1-2; tentative D call: TRBD1 (6 bases). Germline values: CDR1 SGHNT, CDR2 YYREEE (reference sequence). The V end was cut by 4 bases, the J end by 4 bases, with 17 bases between. This CDR3 has 15 amino acids. CDR3 sequence: CASSPLLGGGYGYTF. CDR3 nucleotides: TGTGCCAGCAGCCCGCTACTGGGAGGGGGCTATGGCTACACCTTC.

This clone occurred a few times. This chain uses TRBV30 with TRBJ1-3, with TRBD1 as a possible D gene (5 bases). Germline CDR1 is GTSNPN and CDR2 is SVGIG (reference sequence). Trimming removed 0 bases from V and 4 bases from J, with 16 bases in between. The CDR3 length is 16 residues. The CDR3 region is CAWSVRGRVVGNTIYF. In nucleotides, the CDR3 is TGTGCCTGGAGTGTACGTGGCAGGGTAGTCGGAAACACCATATATTTT.

The chain has TRBV6-1 and TRBJ2-2; D uncertain. This CDR3 contains 13 residues. Germline loops: CDR1 MNHNS, CDR2 SASEGT. V shed 6 bases and J shed 4 bases, with 9 bases lying between them. The CDR3 nucleotides are TGTGCCAGCAGGGCCCAATCCACCGGGGAGCTGTTTTTT. It codes for CASRAQSTGELFF.

The chain combines TRBV5-1 with TRBJ2-7, with D possibly TRBD2 on 6 matching bases. The CDR3 extends over 12 amino acids. The germline V gene has CDR1 SGHRS and CDR2 YFSETQ. The germline V and J ends were trimmed by 3 bases and 2 bases, with 6 bases remaining between them. CDR3 residues: CASSWGAYEQYF. The DNA of the CDR3 is TGCGCCAGCAGCTGGGGGGCCTACGAGCAGTACTTC.

This clone was counted between two and nine times. This rearrangement joins TRBV9 to TRBJ1-1; TRBD1 might be the D (6 bases). Germline V gives CDR1 SGDLS, CDR2 YYNGEE. The CDR3 has 15 amino acids. Trimming shortened V by 2 bases and J by 5 bases, and 16 bases separated the two germline ends. CDR3 region: CASSVLQGRGTEAFF. CDR3 coding DNA: TGTGCCAGCAGCGTTCTCCAGGGGAGAGGGACTGAAGCTTTCTTT.

The chain uses TRBV6-1 and TRBJ2-1, with 12 bases aligning to TRBD2. The germline V gene has CDR1 MNHNS and CDR2 SASEGT. The CDR3 is 15 amino acids. V trimming: 8 bases; J trimming: 8 bases; junction bases outside the gene matches: 10. CDR3 sequence reads: CASLRLLAGGHEQFF. In DNA, the CDR3 is TGTGCCAGCTTGCGATTACTAGCGGGGGGACATGAGCAGTTCTTC.

The V and J genes are TRBV5-1 and TRBJ1-3; D might be TRBD1 (5 bases). Per the germline V gene, CDR1 is SGHRS and CDR2 is YFSETQ. V lost 0 bases, J lost 2 bases, and 6 bases lay in between. The CDR3 covers 14 residues. Here the CDR3 reads CASSLGRAGNTIYF. In nucleotides, the CDR3 is TGCGCCAGCAGCTTGGGCAGGGCTGGAAACACCATATATTTT.

The chain is built from TRBV15 and TRBJ1-5; the D gene is possibly TRBD1 (6 bases). The length of the CDR3 is 15 residues. Germline-derived CDR1 and CDR2 are LNHNV and YYDKDF (reference sequence). The ends were cut back, 3 bases at V and 3 bases at J, with 12 bases in the middle. DNA of the CDR3: TGTGCCACCAGCAGCGAACAGGGCCCCAATCAGCCCCAGCATTTT. It is translated as CATSSEQGPNQPQHF.

The chain carries TRBV7-9 and TRBJ1-6, with 10 bases aligning to TRBD1. This CDR3 spans 13 amino acids. CDR1 and CDR2 (germline): SEHNR, FQNEAQ (reference sequence). The V and J ends lost 6 bases and 8 bases, in that order; junction bases with no gene match: 1. For the CDR3, the DNA is TGTGCCAGCAGGGGGACAGGGGATTCACCCCTCCACTTT. It codes for CASRGTGDSPLHF. The complete variable domain, with remaining parts taken from reference TRBV7-9 and TRBJ1-6, reads DTGVSQNPRHKITKRGQNVTFRCDPISEHNRLYWYRQTLGQGPEFLTYFQNEAQLEKSRLLSDRFSAERPKGSFSTLEIQRTEQGDSAMYLCASRGTGDSPLHFGNGTRLTVT.

This clone was seen more than once but under ten times. This sequence joins TRBV7-8 and TRBJ1-5; 10 nucleotides line up with TRBD1. Trimming took 4 bases from V and 6 from J; bases not matched to a gene: 3. This CDR3 has 14 amino acids. Germline CDR1 reads SGHVS; CDR2 reads FQNEAQ. The CDR3 DNA follows: TGTGCCAGCAGCTCGACAGGGGGCGTTCAGCCCCAGCATTTT. Translation gives CASSSTGGVQPQHF. Using reference TRBV7-8 and TRBJ1-5 for the parts outside the CDR3, the full variable domain is GAGVSQSPRYKVAKRGQDVALRCDPISGHVSLFWYQQALGQGPEFLTYFQNEAQLDKSGLPSDRFFAERPEGSVSTLKIQRTQQEDSAVYLCASSSTGGVQPQHFGDGTRLSIL.

The J gene is TRBJ2-1, the V gene TRBV2, with 8 bases identical to TRBD2. V was pared by 6 bases and J by 6 bases, with 19 bases of the junction left unmatched. Germline V gene data show CDR1 as SNHLY and CDR2 as FYNNEI. This CDR3 region has 18 residues. CDR3 nucleotides: TGTGCCAGCAGCGTTGAAAACCTCGGGGGGGCGTTATTCAATGAGCAGTTCTTC. Translated, it gives CASSVENLGGALFNEQFF.

The rearrangement links TRBV10-3 to TRBJ2-3, with TRBD2 matching 8 bases. In germline, CDR1 is ENHRY, CDR2 SYGVKD. The CDR3 consists of 13 residues. V dropped 8 bases and J dropped 4; count of bases not matched to a gene: 5. As DNA, the CDR3 is TGTGCCATCGGAGCGGGAGAGCCAGATACGCAGTATTTT. This gives the protein CAIGAGEPDTQYF.

This sequence joins TRBV18 and TRBJ1-1; D gene uncertain. V was pared by 3 bases and J by 1 base, with 9 bases between. In germline, CDR1 is KGHSH, CDR2 LQKENI. The CDR3 loop spans 14 amino acids. The DNA for the CDR3 is TGTGCCAGCTCACCCCTGCGCGGGAACACTGAAGCTTTCTTT. Protein sequence: CASSPLRGNTEAFF.

This sequence joins TRBV2 and TRBJ2-1; 7 bases match TRBD1. V lost 4 bases to trimming and J lost 4 bases; unmatched junction nucleotides: 7. Germline CDR1 and CDR2: SNHLY and FYNNEI. CDR3 length equals 15 residues. CDR3 sequence: CASSATGTLYNEQFF. The CDR3 DNA is TGTGCCAGCAGTGCGACAGGGACCTTGTACAATGAGCAGTTCTTC. The variable domain in full, with the rest retrieved from reference TRBV2 and TRBJ2-1, is EPEVTQTPSHQVTQMGQEVILRCVPISNHLYFYWYRQILGQKVEFLVSFYNNEISEKSEIFDDQFSVERPDGSNFTLKIRSTKLEDSAMYFCASSATGTLYNEQFFGPGTRLTVL.

This clone came up once. The chain couples TRBV5-1 to TRBJ1-3; D might be TRBD1 (5 bases). The length of the CDR3 is 15 residues. CDR1 is SGHRS and CDR2 is YFSETQ in the germline V gene. V shed 0 bases and J shed 4 bases, with 11 bases lying between them. As DNA, the CDR3 is TGCGCCAGCAGCTTGGAGTTGGGGCGCGGAAACACCATATATTTT. Its translation: CASSLELGRGNTIYF.

The chain couples TRBV10-3 to TRBJ2-2, with 9 bases aligning to TRBD2. This CDR3 has 17 residues. Germline CDR1 is ENHRY and CDR2 is SYGVKD. V dropped 0 bases and J dropped 4; count of bases not matched to a gene: 6. CDR3 bases: TGTGCCATCAGTGAGTCGAAGACTAGCGGACTCACCGGGGAGCTGTTTTTT. Translated, it gives CAISESKTSGLTGELFF.

V and J are TRBV6-6 and TRBJ1-2; 8 nucleotides line up with TRBD1. The CDR3 totals 13 residues. Losses at the gene ends were 1 base for V and 8 bases for J; bases not matched to a gene: 3. Germline lookup yields CDR1 MNHNY and CDR2 SVGAGI (reference sequence). CDR3 sequence: CASSYYRGRGYTF. DNA for the CDR3: TGTGCCAGCAGTTACTACAGGGGGAGAGGCTACACCTTC.

The genes are TRBV7-3 and TRBJ2-2, with a possible D match to TRBD2 (6 bases). V lost 5 bases and J 1 base, leaving 8 bases between the germline ends. CDR1 SGHTA and CDR2 FQGTGA come from the germline V gene. This CDR3 spans 14 amino acids. The CDR3 region has the DNA TGTGCCAGCAGCCAAGCGGGGAACACCGGGGAGCTGTTTTTT. It is translated as CASSQAGNTGELFF. Together with reference TRBV7-3 and TRBJ2-2, the CDR3 gives the full variable domain: GAGVSQTPSNKVTEKGKYVELRCDPISGHTALYWYRQSLGQGPEFLIYFQGTGAADDSGLPNDRFFAVRPEGSVSTLKIQRTERGDSAVYLCASSQAGNTGELFFGEGSRLTVL.

The CDR3 loop reads CASNQGQGNTEAFF. The CDR3 DNA sequence: TGTGCCAGCAACCAAGGACAGGGGAACACTGAAGCTTTCTTT. The chain recombines TRBV2 with TRBJ1-1; 8 bases are a match to TRBD1. With 7 bases clipped from V and 1 base from J, the junction kept 5 bases outside the gene matches. Germline V gene sequence: CDR1 SNHLY, CDR2 FYNNEI. There are 14 residues in the CDR3. The variable domain in full, with the rest retrieved from reference TRBV2 and TRBJ1-1, is EPEVTQTPSHQVTQMGQEVILRCVPISNHLYFYWYRQILGQKVEFLVSFYNNEISEKSEIFDDQFSVERPDGSNFTLKIRSTKLEDSAMYFCASNQGQGNTEAFFGQGTRLTVV.

The gene calls are TRBV19 and TRBJ1-4; D is undetermined. Germline CDR1 LNHDA, CDR2 SQIVND (reference sequence). Trimming pared 5 bases from V and 4 bases from J, leaving 11 bases between. This CDR3 is 14 amino acids long. This chain's CDR3 is CASSLRGYNEKLFF. The DNA of the CDR3 is TGTGCCAGTAGTCTACGGGGATATAATGAAAAACTGTTTTTT.